A single sample is the source of the 5 T cell receptor beta chains below, sequenced in a study of T-cell reconstitution after alpha-beta-depleted transplantation in children. Unique molecular identifiers were incorporated when the TCRbeta library was constructed. One entry per CDR3 protein, called by TCRdb with MiXCR from the PCR reads. The sample contains 360,000 or so distinct CDR3 sequences, around 21% of which appear only once. Sequenced material: PBMCs from the stem cell graft donor, taken from the stem cell graft. The receptors stem from a human donor who donated a stem cell graft to a child with acute myeloid leukemia.

V and J are TRBV12-3 or TRBV12-4 and TRBJ2-7; D is undetermined. This CDR3 contains 13 residues. V was cut by 3 bases and J by 2 bases, with 8 bases left in between. The CDR3 loop is CASSFPPAYEQYF. CDR3 DNA sequence: TGTGCCAGCAGTTTCCCCCCAGCCTACGAGCAGTACTTC.

The chain is built from TRBV12-3 or TRBV12-4 and TRBJ2-3, with a tentative D call TRBD2 (5 bases). V dropped 3 bases and J dropped 2 bases, with 9 bases sitting between them. The CDR3 runs to 14 residues. The CDR3 DNA reads as TGTGCCAGCAGTTTTCCGGGGTTCACAGATACGCAGTATTTT. Residues: CASSFPGFTDTQYF.

The chain recombines TRBV24-1 with TRBJ2-1; 8 nucleotides agree with TRBD2. V lost 10 bases, J lost 0 bases, and 4 bases stayed unmatched. CDR1 and CDR2 (germline): KGHDR, SFDVKD. The CDR3 length is 14 residues. The CDR3 coding sequence is TGTGCCACTAGCAGCGGGAGCTCCTACAATGAGCAGTTCTTC. The encoded protein is CATSSGSSYNEQFF.

This rearrangement joins TRBV27 to TRBJ2-2; 13 bases are shared with TRBD2. J was trimmed by 3 bases and V by 7 bases; bases with no gene match: 11. Germline V gene lookup returns CDR1 MNHEY and CDR2 SMNVEV (reference sequence). The CDR3 has 18 residues. As DNA, the CDR3 is TGTGCCAGCACTTGGACTAGCGGGGGTTTATTATACACCGGGGAGCTGTTTTTT. Its translation is CASTWTSGGLLYTGELFF.

The chain couples TRBV20-1 to TRBJ2-1; TRBD2 matches at 11 bases. Germline V gene lookup returns CDR1 DFQATT and CDR2 SNEGSKA (reference sequence). The CDR3 consists of 16 residues. J was trimmed by 2 bases and V by 3 bases; bases with no gene match: 6. The CDR3 sequence is CSARALAGETYNEQFF. The CDR3 coding sequence is TGCAGTGCTAGGGCACTAGCGGGAGAGACCTACAATGAGCAGTTCTTC.